This passage covers 10 T cell receptor beta chains from one sample sequenced in a study of OX40 agonist ivuxolimab in advanced cancers. TCRdb keeps only in-frame clones here, not all; method: immunoSEQ multiplex PCR. The table lists under 35,000 clones, 82% of them singletons. Sequenced material: CD4+ or CD8+ T cells sorted from blood, taken in a trial of the OX40 agonist ivuxolimab. The source of these receptors is an adult with an advanced solid tumor such as melanoma, head and neck, liver or kidney cancer.

Only one count was recorded for this clone. This chain connects TRBV18 to TRBJ1-2; 7 bases agree with TRBD1. This CDR3 region has 15 residues. J gave up 8 bases and V 6 bases, and 15 bases lay outside the gene matches. Germline V gene lookup returns CDR1 KGHSH and CDR2 LQKENI. The CDR3 region has the DNA TGTGCCAGCTCGCCGGAATATAACAGGGGAGAGGGCTACACCTTC. Amino acids: CASSPEYNRGEGYTF.

V gene TRBV7-6 combines with J gene TRBJ2-2, with 8 bases fitting TRBD2. The CDR3 spans 17 residues. Trimming removed 1 base from V and 4 bases from J; junction bases left unmatched: 8. Germline CDR1 and CDR2: SGHVS and FNYEAQ. CDR3: CASSLVGGLAGTGELFF. The DNA of the CDR3 is TGTGCCAGCAGCTTAGTTGGGGGGCTAGCGGGCACCGGGGAGCTGTTTTTT.

The V gene is TRBV28, the J gene TRBJ1-6; TRBD1 agrees at 8 bases. The V segment lost 2 bases and the J segment 9 bases; nucleotides outside the gene matches: 6. Germline V gene data show CDR1 as MDHEN and CDR2 as SYDVKM. The CDR3 is 15 residues long. CDR3 sequence (DNA): TGTGCCAGCAGTTTAAGCGGACAGGGCGGTTCACCCCTCCACTTT. It specifies CASSLSGQGGSPLHF.

The CDR3, as DNA: TGTGCCAGCAGTTCCCGGGACACCTCGTACGAGCAGTACTTC. Protein sequence: CASSSRDTSYEQYF. The V call is TRBV6-6, the J call TRBJ2-5; D might be TRBD1 (6 bases). The J call may be wrong; the DNA end is better matched by TRBJ2-7. Germline values: CDR1 MNHNY, CDR2 SVGAGI (reference sequence). The CDR3 runs to 14 residues.

The chain is built from TRBV4-1 and TRBJ1-2; D unclear. CDR1 and CDR2 (germline): MGHRA, YSYEKL. V shed 1 base and J shed 4 bases, with 10 bases lying between them. The CDR3 is made up of 14 amino acids. The chain's CDR3 is CASSQGSGLYGYTF. DNA of the CDR3: TGCGCCAGCAGCCAAGGTTCCGGACTCTATGGCTACACCTTC.

This clone has only one observation. CDR3 sequence reads: CASSLLDRATNEKLFF. DNA of the CDR3: TGCGCCAGCAGCCTATTGGACAGGGCAACTAATGAAAAACTGTTTTTT. V is TRBV4-1 and J is TRBJ1-4; 8 nucleotides agree with TRBD1. The trim removed 4 bases at V and 0 bases at J, leaving 4 bases unmatched. Germline V gives CDR1 MGHRA, CDR2 YSYEKL. This CDR3 has 16 residues.

J is TRBJ1-3 and V is TRBV7-9; D perhaps matches TRBD1 (5 bases). The CDR3 runs to 16 residues. V was pared by 5 bases and J by 0 bases, with 14 bases between. The germline V gene encodes CDR1 SEHNR and CDR2 FQNEAQ (reference sequence). CDR3 region: CASSNRRSSSGNTIYF. DNA of the CDR3: TGTGCCAGCAGCAACAGGCGATCAAGCTCTGGAAACACCATATATTTT.

The chain has TRBV6-6 and TRBJ1-1; D perhaps matches TRBD1 (6 bases). Germline CDR1 and CDR2: MNHNY and SVGAGI (reference sequence). V was trimmed by 6 bases and J by 2 bases, leaving 10 bases between them. The CDR3 contains 13 residues. The chain's CDR3 is CASRETGNTEAFF. CDR3 nucleotide sequence: TGTGCCAGCAGGGAGACAGGAAACACTGAAGCTTTCTTT.

The rearrangement links TRBV4-1 to TRBJ2-2; 8 bases match TRBD1. There are 16 residues in the CDR3. The V segment lost 4 bases and the J segment 1 base; nucleotides outside the gene matches: 5. Germline CDR1 reads MGHRA; CDR2 reads YSYEKL. CDR3 residues: CASSPRTGQNTGELFF. The CDR3 region has the DNA TGCGCCAGCAGCCCCCGGACAGGGCAGAACACCGGGGAGCTGTTTTTT.

The chain recombines TRBV27 with TRBJ1-2, with D unclear. The CDR3 is 9 residues long. Germline-derived CDR1 and CDR2 are MNHEY and SMNVEV (reference sequence). Trimming stripped 8 bases from V and 5 bases from J, with 3 bases between. In DNA, the CDR3 is TGTGCCAGCTCGTATGGCTACACCTTC. Amino acids: CASSYGYTF.